Listed below are T cell receptor beta chains from one sample, sequenced in a study of T cell changes during pregnancy in multiple sclerosis. Libraries were prepared by immunoSEQ multiplex PCR; TCRdb keeps only in-frame clonotypes and omits some of them. The sample consists of around 41,000 clones, 90% to 95% of them appearing once. This sample comprised CD4+ T cells from peripheral blood mononuclear cells, obtained in the third trimester of pregnancy. These receptors were taken from a female donor in good health, enrolled as a control in a pregnancy study. Both conserved end residues are part of each CDR3. Each record gives: D gene, J gene, V gene, clone size, CDR3 DNA, CDR3 protein. The D gene is left open where the match is weak. Size values are once, few and many counts, or a class for expanded clones, and some rows have none.

>TRBD1|TRBJ1-1|TRBV6-1|NA
TGTGCCAGCAGAAGGGGGCTGAACACTGAAGCTTTCTTT
CASRRGLNTEAFF
>NA|TRBJ1-1|TRBV5-1|NA
TGCGCCAGCAGCGGGGGGACTCACACTGAAGCTTTCTTT
CASSGGTHTEAFF
>NA|TRBJ2-2|TRBV7-9|NA
TGTGCCAGCAGCCCACAGGGCCGGACCGGGGAGCTGTTTTTT
CASSPQGRTGELFF
>NA|TRBJ2-7|TRBV10-3|NA
TGTGCCATCGGGCGGGCCTCCTACGAGCAGTACTTC
CAIGRASYEQYF
>NA|TRBJ1-5|TRBV27|NA
TGTGCCAGCAGTCCCGACGGGCGGGGAGGTCAGCCCCAGCATTTT
CASSPDGRGGQPQHF
>TRBD2|TRBJ2-3|TRBV6-4|NA
TGTGCCAGCAGTACCGCTAGCGGGGGGACCTTTGGCACAGATACGCAGTATTTT
CASSTASGGTFGTDTQYF
>NA|TRBJ2-5|TRBV27|NA
TGTGCCAGCAGGGGGACTTTGAAAGAGACCCAGTACTTC
CASRGTLKETQYF
>NA|TRBJ2-5|TRBV4-1|once
TGCGCCAGCAGCCGGGGCGTCCAAGAGACCCAGTACTTC
CASSRGVQETQYF
>TRBD2|TRBJ2-7|TRBV7-3|NA
TGTGCCAGCAGCTTAAGCGGGGGACTTTACGAGCAGTACTTC
CASSLSGGLYEQYF
>NA|TRBJ1-3|TRBV4-3|NA
TGCGCCAGCAGCCAAGAGGTCGGGGGCTCTGGAAACACCATATATTTT
CASSQEVGGSGNTIYF
>NA|TRBJ1-6|TRBV12-5|NA
TGTGCTAGTGGTTTATCGAATTCACCCCTCCACTTT
CASGLSNSPLHF
>NA|TRBJ1-5|TRBV30|NA
TGTGCCTGGAGTGTCTCTGGGAGGGGTCAGCCCCAGCATTTT
CAWSVSGRGQPQHF
>NA|TRBJ2-3|TRBV10-3|once
TGTGCCATCAGTAGGGGATCTAGCACAGATACGCAGTATTTT
CAISRGSSTDTQYF
>NA|TRBJ1-3|TRBV2|NA
TGTGCCAGCACCTGGGAGGGCTCTGGAAACACCATATATTTT
CASTWEGSGNTIYF
>TRBD1|TRBJ2-1|TRBV5-1|NA
TGCGCCAGCAGCTCACCCCGGGACAGGGGCTCCTACAATGAGCAGTTCTTC
CASSSPRDRGSYNEQFF
>NA|TRBJ2-5|TRBV2|NA
TGTGCCAGCAGGACTCAAGAGACCCAGTACTTC
CASRTQETQYF
>TRBD1|TRBJ1-1|TRBV18|NA
TGTGCCAGCTCACCAACCCTCGACAGGGGGCAAACTGAAGCTTTCTTT
CASSPTLDRGQTEAFF
>NA|TRBJ2-1|TRBV6-5|NA
TGTGCCAGCAGTTACACTGGGACACAGGCCTACAATGAGCAGTTCTTC
CASSYTGTQAYNEQFF
>TRBD1|TRBJ1-4|TRBV11-2|NA
TGTGCCAGCAGCAGGGACAGGGGAGGAGAAAAACTGTTTTTT
CASSRDRGGEKLFF
>NA|TRBJ2-3|TRBV6-1|NA
TGTGCCAGCACGGGGTCCACAGATACGCAGTATTTT
CASTGSTDTQYF
>TRBD1|TRBJ2-6|TRBV6-9|NA
TGTGCCAGCAGTTTTCGAGGGGGCAAGGGGTCTGGGGCCAACGTCCTGACTTTC
CASSFRGGKGSGANVLTF
>TRBD1|TRBJ1-4|TRBV4-1|NA
TGCGCCAGCAGTCAGACAGGGGGCCGTGAAAAACTGTTTTTT
CASSQTGGREKLFF
>TRBD1|TRBJ1-2|TRBV5-1|once
TGCGCCAGCAGCACCCTGGACAGGGCCAGGGGCTACACCTTC
CASSTLDRARGYTF
>NA|TRBJ2-1|TRBV2|once
TGTGCCAGCAGTGAAGTGAGCAATGAGCAGTTCTTC
CASSEVSNEQFF
>NA|TRBJ2-1|TRBV4-1|NA
TGCGCCAGCAGCCAAGGCGGGTCAGCTTTCTCCTACAATGAGCAGTTCTTC
CASSQGGSAFSYNEQFF
>TRBD1|TRBJ2-7|TRBV18|NA
TGTGCCAGCTCACCCTATCGACAGGGGGATTACGAGCAGTACTTC
CASSPYRQGDYEQYF
>TRBD1|TRBJ1-5|TRBV7-9|NA
TGTGCCAGCAGCCTCGGACGCACAGGGGCACAGCCCCAGCATTTT
CASSLGRTGAQPQHF
>NA|TRBJ1-1|TRBV14|NA
TGTGCCAGCAGCCAAGTCTTGAACACTGAAGCTTTCTTT
CASSQVLNTEAFF
>NA|TRBJ1-4|TRBV5-5|NA
TGTGCCAGCAGCTGGCCGGGGACACCCGAAAAACTGTTTTTT
CASSWPGTPEKLFF
>TRBD1|TRBJ2-3|TRBV9|NA
TGTGCCAGCAGCGTAGCGGGGACAGCAATAGATACGCAGTATTTT
CASSVAGTAIDTQYF
>TRBD2|TRBJ2-7|TRBV7-2|NA
TGTGCCAGCAGCCCGATAGCGGGAGGGATGTACGAGCAGTACTTC
CASSPIAGGMYEQYF
>NA|TRBJ2-7|TRBV28|NA
TGTGCCAGCAGCAACCAGCCGGGGTTTTCGTACGAGCAGTACTTC
CASSNQPGFSYEQYF
>TRBD2|TRBJ2-7|TRBV19|NA
TGTGCCAGTAGTATCCGTAAATCGACTAGCGGGTTTCCCTACGAGCAGTACTTC
CASSIRKSTSGFPYEQYF
>TRBD1|TRBJ1-2|TRBV7-2|NA
TGTGCCAGCAGCTTACAGGGGGACTATGGCTACACCTTC
CASSLQGDYGYTF
>NA|TRBJ1-2|TRBV15|NA
TGTGCCACCAGCAGAGACCTCGGACAGCCGGATGGCTACACCTTC
CATSRDLGQPDGYTF
>NA|TRBJ2-4|TRBV28|NA
TGTGCCAGCAGTAACCCGTCTACAGATGCCAAAAACATTCAGTACTTC
CASSNPSTDAKNIQYF
>TRBD2|TRBJ2-2|TRBV5-4|NA
TGTGCCAGCAGCCCGGGCCAGCGGGAAAGGGCCGGGGAGCTGTTTTTT
CASSPGQRERAGELFF
>TRBD1|TRBJ2-5|TRBV2|NA
TGTGCCAGCAGTGTCGGACAGGGTGGGTGGGAGACCCAGTACTTC
CASSVGQGGWETQYF
>NA|TRBJ2-7|TRBV11-2|NA
TGTGCCAGGACCGGGACTGCCCCCTACGAGCAGTACTTC
CARTGTAPYEQYF
>NA|TRBJ2-1|TRBV12-5|NA
TGTGCTAGTGGCTCCCCGGGACTCCTAATCAATGAGCAGTTCTTC
CASGSPGLLINEQFF
>TRBD1|TRBJ2-1|TRBV28|NA
TGTGCCAGCAGTACCTCGGACAGGGGAGGTTTTGAGCAGTTCTTC
CASSTSDRGGFEQFF
>NA|TRBJ1-5|TRBV6-6|NA
TGTGCCAGCAGTTACCCCGCGGGGAAACAACAGCCCCAGCATTTT
CASSYPAGKQQPQHF
>TRBD1|TRBJ1-1|TRBV27|NA
TGTGCCAGCAGTCCGGACAGGCTGAAAAAAGCTTTCTTT
CASSPDRLKKAFF
>NA|TRBJ2-7|TRBV5-1|NA
TGCGCCAGCAGCTTAGATCGGGTGTTGTCCTACGAGCAGTACTTC
CASSLDRVLSYEQYF
>TRBD1|TRBJ2-6|TRBV4-2|NA
TGTGCCAGCAGCCAAGAAGTGGTAATACAGGGGTTCTCCGGGGCCAACGTCCTGACTTTC
CASSQEVVIQGFSGANVLTF
>NA|TRBJ1-2|TRBV29-1|NA
TGCAGCGTTATTTTTGGGGGGAACGGCTACACCTTC
CSVIFGGNGYTF
>NA|TRBJ2-2|TRBV5-1|NA
TGCGCCAGCAGCTTGACAGGGGGGGTCGGGGAGCTGTTTTTT
CASSLTGGVGELFF
>TRBD1|TRBJ1-4|TRBV19|NA
TGTGCCAGTACAACCCTGGACAGGGATGAAAAACTGTTTTTT
CASTTLDRDEKLFF
>TRBD1|TRBJ2-2|TRBV18|NA
TGTGCCAGCTCACCACTCCGACAGGGGGGTAGCACCGGGGAGCTGTTTTTT
CASSPLRQGGSTGELFF